What follows are 17 T cell receptor beta chains derived from one specimen sequenced in a study of immune heterogeneity within non-small cell lung tumors. Genomic DNA from bulk tumor acted as the template, and around 630 ng was loaded per sample. Biopsies, several per primary tumor and spaced far apart, were collected during surgery. Enrolled individuals presented with untreated, newly diagnosed non-small cell lung cancer and received curative surgery. CDR3 of TCR beta was amplified by multiplex PCR that used 32 V and 13 J primers. TCRdb re-called the multiplex PCR reads with MiXCR, one entry per CDR3 protein. The sample records tens of thousands of distinct CDR3 sequences, roughly 29% being singletons. Material: lung tumor tissue. Receptors were obtained from a man aged 35 to 55 with non-small cell lung cancer.

This clonotype has a handful of counts. The chain carries TRBV14 and TRBJ2-7, with 8 nucleotides matching TRBD2. The J segment lost 2 bases and the V segment lost 4 bases, leaving 16 bases of the junction unmatched. This CDR3 contains 18 residues. The germline V gene encodes CDR1 SGHDN and CDR2 FVKESK. CDR3 residues: CASSPQTSAFQRTYEQYF. The CDR3 coding sequence is TGTGCCAGCAGCCCCCAGACTAGCGCCTTTCAGAGGACCTACGAGCAGTACTTC.

A note on this clonotype: With a much larger clone just one base away, this may be a read error. This sequence joins TRBV24-1 and TRBJ1-2; 7 nucleotides match TRBD1. Germline V gene lookup returns CDR1 KGHDR and CDR2 SFDVKD. This CDR3 region has 13 residues. This CDR3 is CATSDFVGGGFTF. CDR3 nucleotide sequence: TGTGCCACCAGTGATTTCGTAGGAGGGGGCTTCACCTTC.

The CDR3 region is CASSLAVEGSYGYTF. CDR3 nucleotides: TGTGCCAGCAGCTTAGCGGTGGAGGGGAGTTATGGCTACACCTTC. The V gene is TRBV7-2, the J gene TRBJ1-2, with D possibly TRBD1 on 5 matching bases. Germline CDR1 SGHTA, CDR2 FQGNSA. The CDR3 loop spans 15 amino acids. The V end was cut by 0 bases, the J end by 5 bases, with 13 bases between.

This clonotype is labeled as medium-sized. CDR3 loop: CASSGGSRGAAYEQYF. DNA for the CDR3: TGTGCCAGCAGTGGTGGTTCCCGGGGGGCCGCCTACGAGCAGTACTTC. The chain uses TRBV12-3 or TRBV12-4 and TRBJ2-7; tentatively, D is TRBD2 (7 bases). This CDR3 has 16 residues. Trimming pared 5 bases from V and 2 bases from J, leaving 19 bases between.

By sample share, this clonotype is medium-sized (0.01 to 0.1%). The chain carries TRBV6-1 and TRBJ1-5, with D possibly being TRBD1 (6 bases). CDR1 is MNHNS, CDR2 SASEGT, per germline. The V and J ends lost 6 bases and 5 bases respectively, with 20 bases between them. The CDR3 loop spans 16 amino acids. DNA of the CDR3: TGTGCCAGCAGACTGACAGGTCGCTCGGGGGATCAGCCCCAGCATTTT. Amino acid sequence: CASRLTGRSGDQPQHF.

The chain joins TRBV10-2 to TRBJ2-3; D not certain. Trimming pared 7 bases from V and 6 bases from J, leaving 11 bases between. The CDR3 is made up of 12 amino acids. Looked up from germline, CDR1 is WSHSY and CDR2 is SAAADI. DNA of the CDR3: TGCGCCAGCACACACTCGAGGGATACGCAGTATTTT. This translates into CASTHSRDTQYF.

This clonotype was seen a few times. This chain connects TRBV5-1 to TRBJ1-6; D is undetermined. This CDR3 spans 14 amino acids. V lost 1 base and J lost 6, with 8 bases in between. Germline V gives CDR1 SGHRS, CDR2 YFSETQ. CDR3 sequence: CASSLTVSNSPLHF. CDR3 sequence (DNA): TGCGCCAGCAGCTTGACCGTCAGTAATTCACCCCTCCACTTT. The full variable domain, in which reference TRBV5-1 and TRBJ1-6 provide the parts outside the CDR3, is KAGVTQTPRYLIKTRGQQVTLSCSPISGHRSVSWYQQTPGQGLQFLFEYFSETQRNKGNFPGRFSGRQFSNSRSEMNVSTLELGDSALYLCASSLTVSNSPLHFGNGTRLTVT.

Comment on this clonotype: Here the CDR3 omits its conserved ending phenylalanine or tryptophan, so a read error is the likely source. The chain combines TRBV30 with TRBJ1-5, with D unresolved. CDR3 length equals 13 residues. Germline CDR1 reads GTSNPN; CDR2 reads SVGIG (reference sequence). V lost 4 bases, J lost 3 bases, and 10 bases lay in between. The CDR3 sequence is CAWTDGSNQPQHS. CDR3 bases: TGTGCCTGGACGGACGGGTCCAATCAGCCCCAGCATTCT.

The chain combines TRBV10-3 with TRBJ2-3, with D uncertain. CDR3 length equals 12 residues. The germline gives CDR1 ENHRY, CDR2 SYGVKD. V dropped 4 bases and J dropped 6 bases, with 8 bases sitting between them. DNA for the CDR3: TGTGCCATCAGTGCGAACCAGGATACGCAGTATTTT. This translates into CAISANQDTQYF.

Turning to this clonotype: This clone may be a read error of a much larger clone one base away. The chain combines TRBV20-1 with TRBJ1-2; D unclear. CDR3 length: 11 residues. V gave up 6 bases and J gave up 7 bases, with 12 bases separating them. Germline V lookup: CDR1 DFQATT, CDR2 SNEGSKA (reference sequence). DNA for the CDR3: TGCAGTGCCCGGGCCATGTCTGGCTACACCTTC. Protein: CSARAMSGYTF.

This clonotype was observed once. Possible read error: a much larger clone is one base away. The CDR3 ends on some other residue instead of the conserved phenylalanine or tryptophan, so this is likely a read error. V is TRBV12-5 and J is TRBJ2-7; D is uncertain. The V end was cut by 1 base, the J end by 2 bases, with 6 bases between. This CDR3 comprises 13 residues. Germline V lookup: CDR1 LGHNT, CDR2 FRNRAP. The CDR3 is CASGLAGPYEQYL. The CDR3 DNA is TGTGCTAGTGGTTTGGCCGGGCCCTACGAGCAGTACTTA.

This clonotype was seen only a few times. The rearrangement joins TRBV6-5 to TRBJ2-5; D is possibly TRBD1 (6 bases). From germline, CDR1 is MNHEY and CDR2 SVGAGI. Trimming stripped 2 bases from V and 5 bases from J, with 15 bases between. This CDR3 region has 15 residues. Written as DNA, the CDR3 is TGTGCCAGCAGTTACGACGGACAGCCGGCGGAGACCCAGTACTTC. This encodes CASSYDGQPAETQYF.

The rearrangement links TRBV6-1 to TRBJ2-5; D unclear. The CDR3 has 11 residues. V was cut by 7 bases and J by 1 base, with 4 bases left in between. Germline V CDR1 and CDR2: MNHNS, SASEGT. The CDR3 DNA reads as TGTGCCAGCACCCCCCAAGAGACCCAGTACTTC. It codes for CASTPQETQYF.

The V and J genes are TRBV10-3 and TRBJ2-7, with 9 positions matching TRBD1. Germline values: CDR1 ENHRY, CDR2 SYGVKD. J lost 6 bases, V lost 11 bases, and 14 bases had no gene match. The CDR3 loop spans 14 amino acids. In DNA form, the CDR3 reads TGTGCCTCCCTGGGGGGGACAGGGAAATTCGAGCAGTACTTC. This gives the protein CASLGGTGKFEQYF.

This clonotype was observed a handful of times. The rearrangement links TRBV4-3 to TRBJ1-2; D is undetermined. There are 13 residues in the CDR3. Germline V lookup: CDR1 LGHNA, CDR2 YSLEER. Trimming left V 1 base short and J 4 bases short, with 7 bases between. The DNA for the CDR3 is TGCGCCAGCAGCCAAGCCTTTTCCTATGGCTACACCTTC. Translation: CASSQAFSYGYTF.

The chain joins TRBV11-2 to TRBJ1-2; tentative D call: TRBD1 (5 bases). The length of the CDR3 is 15 residues. CDR1 is SGHAT, CDR2 FQNNGV, per germline. Trimming removed 3 bases at V and 4 bases at J, with 15 bases between. CDR3 DNA: TGTGCCAGCAGCTTTGGGGGGTCAGCCAGCTATGGCTACACCTTC. Protein: CASSFGGSASYGYTF.

This clonotype has more than one count but fewer than ten. The chain employs TRBV19 and TRBJ1-2; 8 positions agree with TRBD1. The CDR3 length is 12 residues. The germline gives CDR1 LNHDA, CDR2 SQIVND (reference sequence). Unmatched junction bases numbered 3, after V lost 5 bases and J lost 7 bases. Here the CDR3 reads CASSVQGAGYTF. The CDR3 DNA reads TGTGCCAGTAGTGTCCAGGGGGCTGGCTACACCTTC.